Listed here are 15 T cell receptor beta chains from one sample, sequenced in a study of response to subunit inactivated influenza vaccine. A single record per CDR3 protein comes from TCRdb applying MiXCR to the RT-PCR reads. Altogether 500,000 to 700,000 distinct CDR3 sequences are present, approximately 20% being singletons, with the ten largest covering 2.8%. These records were also assigned to another study, of T cells expressing NK-cell markers. This second study notes: The authors generated TCR beta cDNA through 5'RACE template switching with UMIs.

The specimen comprised CD4+ T cells sorted from PBMCs, sampled roughly 13 days after vaccination. The receptor source for this set is a man over 45 who received an inactivated influenza vaccine.

In its sample, this clonotype was seen a few times. V is TRBV29-1 and J is TRBJ2-1, with 8 bases fitting TRBD1. Looked up from germline, CDR1 is SQVTM and CDR2 is ANQGSEA. V lost 4 bases, J lost 5 bases, and 7 bases stayed unmatched. The CDR3 has 14 residues. The CDR3 DNA sequence: TGCAGCGTTGGGGGGACAGGCATAAACAATGAGCAGTTCTTC. Its translation: CSVGGTGINNEQFF.

This clonotype has more than one count but fewer than ten. V and J are TRBV7-2 and TRBJ2-7; no definite D call. The V gene lost 5 bases and the J gene lost 3 bases, with 17 bases spanning the gap. Germline CDR1 and CDR2: SGHTA and FQGNSA. The CDR3 totals 15 residues. The CDR3 DNA is TGTGCCAGCAGCCGAGAAATCCATAACTTCTACGAGCAGTACTTC. Translation: CASSREIHNFYEQYF.

The chain is built from TRBV6-2 or TRBV6-3 and TRBJ2-3; the D gene is possibly TRBD2 (5 bases). This CDR3 is built from 14 residues. Trimming stripped 4 bases from V and 5 bases from J, with 13 bases between. Germline CDR1 reads MNHEY; CDR2 reads SVGEGT. CDR3 sequence (DNA): TGTGCCAGCAGTTCACCGGGCCGGGGAGATACGCAGTATTTT. It translates to CASSSPGRGDTQYF.

The sample holds a few counts of this clonotype. The rearrangement uses TRBV7-9 and TRBJ1-1; tentatively, D is TRBD1 (5 bases). V was trimmed by 5 bases and J by 6 bases, leaving 22 bases between them. Germline CDR1 is SEHNR and CDR2 is FQNEAQ (reference sequence). The CDR3 is made up of 16 amino acids. CDR3 residues: CASSPDPGGGAAEAFF. Here the CDR3 DNA reads TGTGCCAGCAGCCCTGACCCTGGGGGTGGAGCGGCTGAAGCTTTCTTT.

The table lists this clonotype with a few counts. V usage is TRBV29-1 and J usage is TRBJ2-3, with a tentative D call TRBD2 (6 bases). Trimming left V 7 bases short and J 0 bases short, with 11 bases between. Looked up from germline, CDR1 is SQVTM and CDR2 is ANQGSEA. CDR3 length equals 13 residues. The CDR3: CSARDWSTDTQYF. The CDR3 nucleotides read TGCAGCGCCCGGGACTGGAGCACAGATACGCAGTATTTT.

This clonotype was seen only a few times. The V call is TRBV10-3, the J call TRBJ2-6, with 9 nucleotides matching TRBD1. The junction had 5 bases not matched to a gene; V was cut back by 3 bases and J by 5 bases. CDR3 length equals 16 residues. Looked up from germline, CDR1 is ENHRY and CDR2 is SYGVKD. This CDR3 is CAISDPDRGWANVLTF. The DNA for the CDR3 is TGTGCCATCAGTGACCCGGACAGGGGTTGGGCCAACGTCCTGACTTTC.

The table lists this clonotype with a few counts. The chain is built from TRBV5-1 and TRBJ1-1; perhaps TRBD1 as D (5 bases). The CDR3 length is 15 residues. Trimming removed 0 bases from V and 5 bases from J, with 14 bases in between. CDR1 and CDR2 from the germline V gene are SGHRS and YFSETQ. CDR3 sequence: CASSLGDSGWTEAFF. The CDR3 nucleotides are TGCGCCAGCAGCTTGGGGGACTCTGGGTGGACTGAAGCTTTCTTT.

This clonotype was counted between two and nine times. The chain links TRBV11-1 to TRBJ2-5, with 12 bases aligning to TRBD2. The CDR3 sequence is 19 residues long. Germline V lookup: CDR1 SGHAT, CDR2 FQDESV (reference sequence). Trimming removed 5 bases from V and 1 base from J; junction bases left unmatched: 14. In nucleotides, the CDR3 is TGTGCCAGCAGCCCCGGACTAGCGGGGACTTACTGGGGCCAAGAGACCCAGTACTTC. Protein product: CASSPGLAGTYWGQETQYF. Based on the CDR3 plus reference TRBV11-1 and TRBJ2-5, the full variable domain is EAEVAQSPRYKITEKSQAVAFWCDPISGHATLYWYRQILGQGPELLVQFQDESVVDDSQLPKDRFSAERLKGVDSTLKIQPAELGDSAMYLCASSPGLAGTYWGQETQYFGPGTRLLVL.

The chain employs TRBV27 and TRBJ1-2; D gene uncertain. Trimming took 6 bases from V and 7 from J, leaving 12 bases between them. The length of the CDR3 is 12 residues. The germline V gene has CDR1 MNHEY and CDR2 SMNVEV (reference sequence). CDR3 bases: TGTGCCAGCAGGGATGGGTCGAGTGGCTACACCTTC. Amino acid sequence: CASRDGSSGYTF.

The J gene is TRBJ2-1, the V gene TRBV20-1, with 10 bases lining up with TRBD1. Trimming removed 5 bases from V and 3 bases from J; junction bases left unmatched: 13. CDR3 size: 17 residues. Germline lookup yields CDR1 DFQATT and CDR2 SNEGSKA (reference sequence). The CDR3 here is CSAPRPGTGAGYNEQFF. The DNA for the CDR3 is TGCAGTGCTCCTCGTCCCGGGACAGGGGCCGGCTACAATGAGCAGTTCTTC.

The rearrangement joins TRBV6-2 or TRBV6-3 to TRBJ2-1; 11 bases map to TRBD1. The V gene end was trimmed by 2 bases and the J gene end by 0 bases; junction bases not matched to a gene: 6. Germline lookup yields CDR1 MNHEY and CDR2 SVGEGT. The CDR3 sequence is 18 residues long. The CDR3 nucleotides read TGTGCCAGCAGTTACCCGGGACAGGGGGTAAGCTCCTACAATGAGCAGTTCTTC. This sequence encodes CASSYPGQGVSSYNEQFF.

This clonotype was counted a few times. The chain links TRBV6-2 or TRBV6-3 to TRBJ2-1, with 9 bases aligning to TRBD2. The V gene's germline CDR1 is MNHEY and CDR2 SVGEGT. V lost 2 bases and J lost 7; bases outside the gene matches: 6. The CDR3 is 15 residues long. CDR3 in DNA: TGTGCCAGCAGTTACGCCCTCCTAGCGGGAAATGAGCAGTTCTTC. Translation gives CASSYALLAGNEQFF.

This clonotype was seen more than once but under ten times. The chain employs TRBV25-1 and TRBJ1-3; D not resolved. The ends were cut back, 5 bases at V and 0 bases at J, with 11 bases in the middle. The germline V gene has CDR1 MGHDK and CDR2 SYGVNS. The CDR3 loop spans 15 amino acids. CDR3 in amino acids: CASSLVGNSGNTIYF. The CDR3 coding sequence is TGTGCCAGCAGTCTAGTCGGAAACTCTGGAAACACCATATATTTT.

The chain has TRBV20-1 and TRBJ1-2; perhaps TRBD1 as D (5 bases). Germline-derived CDR1 and CDR2 are DFQATT and SNEGSKA (reference sequence). V shed 2 bases and J shed 3 bases, with 13 bases lying between them. The length of the CDR3 is 14 residues. Here the CDR3 reads CSARLTGPDYGYTF. The CDR3, as DNA: TGCAGTGCTAGATTAACAGGTCCGGACTATGGCTACACCTTC.

The chain is built from TRBV30 and TRBJ2-1; tentative D call: TRBD1 (6 bases). CDR3 size: 13 residues. Germline lookup yields CDR1 GTSNPN and CDR2 SVGIG (reference sequence). V shed 6 bases and J shed 3 bases, with 12 bases lying between them. The CDR3 bases are TGTGCCTGCCGACAGGCCAGCTACAATGAGCAGTTCTTC. This gives the protein CACRQASYNEQFF.